This T cell receptor beta chain was sequenced during a study of T cells expressing NK-cell markers. TCRdb re-called the 5' RACE reads and shows each CDR3 protein once, DNA omitted. In total, the table holds 350,000 to 500,000 distinct CDR3 sequences. From germline, CDR1 is SGHRS and CDR2 YFSETQ. This CDR3 comprises 15 residues. The chain combines TRBV5-1 with TRBJ2-5. Sequencing input: blood T cells: a sorted CD56 or NKG2C T cell subset, CD4+ or CD8+ T cells, or bulk PBMC T cells (not recorded which). The TCR originated in a woman between 18 and 70 years old in good health. The CDR3 loop is CASSKDGGDQETQYF.